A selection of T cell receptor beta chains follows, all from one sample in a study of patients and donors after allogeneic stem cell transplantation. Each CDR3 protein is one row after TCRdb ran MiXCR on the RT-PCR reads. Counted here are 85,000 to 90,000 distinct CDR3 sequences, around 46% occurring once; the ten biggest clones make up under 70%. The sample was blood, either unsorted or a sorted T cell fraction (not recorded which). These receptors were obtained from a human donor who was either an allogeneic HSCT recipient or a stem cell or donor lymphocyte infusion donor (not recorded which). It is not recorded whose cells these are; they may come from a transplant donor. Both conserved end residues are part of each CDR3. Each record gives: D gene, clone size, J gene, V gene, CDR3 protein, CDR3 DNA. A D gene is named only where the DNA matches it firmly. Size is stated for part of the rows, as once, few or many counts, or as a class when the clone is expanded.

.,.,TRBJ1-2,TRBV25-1,CASSKETSVYGYTF,TGTGCCAGCAGTAAGGAGACATCGGTCTATGGCTACACCTTC
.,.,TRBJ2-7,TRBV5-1,CASSFMGNDYEQYF,TGCGCCAGCAGCTTTATGGGGAACGACTACGAGCAGTACTTC
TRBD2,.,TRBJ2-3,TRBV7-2,CASSLSPSGGDTQYF,TGTGCCAGCAGCTTATCCCCTAGCGGGGGGGATACGCAGTATTTT
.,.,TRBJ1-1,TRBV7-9,CASSSPYGGSTEAFF,TGTGCCAGCAGCTCCCCCTACGGTGGGAGCACTGAAGCTTTCTTT
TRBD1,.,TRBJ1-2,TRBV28,CASGGTGGAGYTF,TGTGCCAGCGGTGGGACAGGAGGGGCTGGCTACACCTTC
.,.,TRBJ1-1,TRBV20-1,CSARGVTGNTEAFF,TGCAGTGCTAGAGGGGTCACAGGGAACACTGAAGCTTTCTTT
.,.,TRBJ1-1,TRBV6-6,CASSYRWRVRGNNTEAFF,TGTGCCAGCAGTTACCGATGGCGGGTCAGGGGCAACAACACTGAAGCTTTCTTT
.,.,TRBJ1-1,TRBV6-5,CASKPLMNTEAFF,TGTGCCAGCAAACCCTTGATGAACACTGAAGCTTTCTTT
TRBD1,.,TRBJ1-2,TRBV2,CASSERDSYGYTF,TGTGCCAGCAGTGAAAGGGACAGCTATGGCTACACCTTC
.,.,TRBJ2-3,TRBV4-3,CASSQDMGAGYQTYTQYF,TGCGCCAGCAGCCAAGATATGGGAGCCGGGTACCAAACATATACGCAGTATTTT
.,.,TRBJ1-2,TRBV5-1,CASSGSGTVIYGYTF,TGCGCCAGCAGCGGTTCCGGGACGGTCATCTATGGCTACACCTTC
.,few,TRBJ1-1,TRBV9,CASSVEGQGIGAEAFF,TGTGCCAGCAGCGTAGAGGGCCAGGGAATCGGGGCTGAAGCTTTCTTT
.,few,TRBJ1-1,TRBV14,CASSQALPGRDTEAFF,TGTGCCAGCAGCCAAGCCCTACCAGGGCGGGACACTGAAGCTTTCTTT
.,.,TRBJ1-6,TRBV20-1,CSARGRASNSPLHF,TGCAGTGCTAGAGGCCGGGCCTCAAATTCACCCCTCCACTTT
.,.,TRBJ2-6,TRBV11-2,CASSLLYGSGANVLTF,TGTGCCAGCAGCCTATTATACGGCTCTGGGGCCAACGTCCTGACTTTC
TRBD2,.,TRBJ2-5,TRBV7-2,CASSLIAGGEQTQYF,TGTGCCAGCAGCTTAATTGCGGGAGGAGAGCAGACCCAGTACTTC
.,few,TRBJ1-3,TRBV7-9,CASSLISGNTIYF,TGTGCCAGCAGCTTGATCAGCGGAAACACCATATATTTT
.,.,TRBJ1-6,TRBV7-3,CASSFDWDSPLHF,TGTGCCAGCAGCTTCGATTGGGATTCACCCCTCCACTTT
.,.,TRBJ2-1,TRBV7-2,CASRSTDHSYNEQFF,TGTGCCAGCAGATCGACTGATCATTCCTACAATGAGCAGTTCTTC
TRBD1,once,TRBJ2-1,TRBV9,CASSVTGGYNEQFF,TGTGCCAGCAGCGTAACAGGGGGCTACAATGAGCAGTTCTTC
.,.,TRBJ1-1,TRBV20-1,CSASDGRVTEAFF,TGCAGTGCTAGTGACGGACGGGTCACTGAAGCTTTCTTT
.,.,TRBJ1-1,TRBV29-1,CSEGLEGRPMNTEAFF,TGCAGCGAGGGATTGGAGGGGCGACCGATGAACACTGAAGCTTTCTTT
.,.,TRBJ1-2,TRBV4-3,CASSQAGGGVDYGYTF,TGCGCCAGCAGCCAAGCGGGTGGCGGTGTAGACTATGGCTACACCTTC
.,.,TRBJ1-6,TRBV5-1,CASSLASARGSSYNSPLHF,TGCGCCAGCAGCTTGGCTTCGGCTCGGGGCAGCTCCTATAATTCACCCCTCCACTTT
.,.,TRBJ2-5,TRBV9,CASSVIGDHQETQYF,TGTGCCAGCAGCGTAATAGGGGACCACCAAGAGACCCAGTACTTC
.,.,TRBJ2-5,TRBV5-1,CASGPGQRETQYF,TGCGCCAGCGGACCCGGACAACGCGAGACCCAGTACTTC
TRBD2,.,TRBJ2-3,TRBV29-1,CSLGLAGLTDTQYF,TGCAGCCTGGGACTAGCGGGTCTCACAGATACGCAGTATTTT
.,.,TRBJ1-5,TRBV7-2,CASSPQGLAGNQPQHF,TGTGCCAGCAGCCCGCAGGGACTGGCGGGCAATCAGCCCCAGCATTTT
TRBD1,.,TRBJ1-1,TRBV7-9,CASSGDREAFF,TGTGCCAGCAGCGGGGACAGGGAAGCTTTCTTT
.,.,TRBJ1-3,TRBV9,CASSPPARPLGNTIYF,TGTGCCAGCAGCCCCCCGGCGAGGCCGCTCGGAAACACCATATATTTT
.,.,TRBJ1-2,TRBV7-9,CASSSSWSGYTF,TGTGCCAGCAGCTCCAGTTGGTCCGGCTACACCTTC
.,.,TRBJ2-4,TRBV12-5,CAGGRGSTKNIQYF,TGTGCTGGAGGGAGAGGAAGTACCAAAAACATTCAGTACTTC
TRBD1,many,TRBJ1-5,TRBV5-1,CASSLSPGQGGNQPQHF,TGCGCCAGCAGCTTGTCCCCGGGACAGGGTGGCAATCAGCCCCAGCATTTT
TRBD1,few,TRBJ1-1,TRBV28,CASSPGTGNGNTEAFF,TGTGCCAGCAGTCCCGGGACAGGGAACGGGAACACTGAAGCTTTCTTT
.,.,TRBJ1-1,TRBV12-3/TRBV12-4,CASSQAMGPLGTEAFF,TGTGCCAGCAGCCAAGCCATGGGACCCCTGGGCACTGAAGCTTTCTTT
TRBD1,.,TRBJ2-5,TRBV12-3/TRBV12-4,CASSLVTGGRETQYF,TGTGCCAGCAGTTTAGTGACAGGGGGCAGGGAGACCCAGTACTTC
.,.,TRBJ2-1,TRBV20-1,CSASPASDEQFF,TGCAGTGCTAGTCCCGCTAGCGATGAGCAGTTCTTC
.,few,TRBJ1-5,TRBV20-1,CSAPDGGSNQPQHF,TGCAGTGCTCCCGACGGGGGGAGCAATCAGCCCCAGCATTTT
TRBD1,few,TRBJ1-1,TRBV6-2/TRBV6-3,CASSYTWDRGWTEAFF,TGTGCCAGCAGTTATACTTGGGACAGGGGATGGACTGAAGCTTTCTTT
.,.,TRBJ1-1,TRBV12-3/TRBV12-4,CASTQGGTEAFF,TGTGCCAGCACCCAGGGAGGGACTGAAGCTTTCTTT
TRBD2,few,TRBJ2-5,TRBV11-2,CASSPLSEGLAKETQYF,TGTGCCAGCAGCCCCTTAAGTGAGGGACTAGCAAAGGAGACCCAGTACTTC
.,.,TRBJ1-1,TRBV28,CASSPPSFWGRTEAFF,TGTGCCAGCAGTCCCCCGTCCTTTTGGGGTCGCACTGAAGCTTTCTTT
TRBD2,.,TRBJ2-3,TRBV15,CATSRDPGLAENTQYF,TGTGCCACCAGCAGAGACCCTGGGCTAGCGGAAAATACGCAGTATTTT
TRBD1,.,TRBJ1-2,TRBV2,CASGDRDYGYTF,TGTGCCAGCGGCGACAGGGACTATGGCTACACCTTC
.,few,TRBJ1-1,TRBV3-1,CASSQNGIPEAFF,TGTGCCAGCAGCCAAAACGGGATCCCTGAAGCTTTCTTT
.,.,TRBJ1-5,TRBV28,CASSLGPSDGYSNQPQHF,TGTGCCAGCAGTTTAGGGCCTTCGGATGGATATAGCAATCAGCCCCAGCATTTT
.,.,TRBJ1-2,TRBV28,CASVPLLRSPRVGYTF,TGTGCCAGCGTACCACTCCTGAGGTCCCCGAGGGTTGGCTACACCTTC
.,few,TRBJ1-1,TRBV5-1,CASSLGVQGLTEAFF,TGCGCCAGCAGCTTGGGAGTCCAGGGACTCACTGAAGCTTTCTTT
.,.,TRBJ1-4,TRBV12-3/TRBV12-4,CASSLGAGEEKLFF,TGTGCCAGCAGTTTAGGGGCAGGCGAAGAAAAACTGTTTTTT
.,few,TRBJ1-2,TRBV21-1,CASTIPPGYGYTF,TGTGCCAGCACCATCCCCCCAGGGTATGGCTACACCTTC
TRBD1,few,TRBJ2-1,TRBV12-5,CASGPLPGTGGWNEQFF,TGTGCTAGTGGTCCTCTTCCCGGGACAGGGGGCTGGAATGAGCAGTTCTTC